Listed below are T cell receptor beta chains from one sample, sequenced in a study of T cell responses to AZD1222 COVID-19 vaccine. Data came from immunoSEQ multiplex PCR; TCRdb stores just in-frame clones and leaves some out. Of around 140,000 clones listed, roughly 90% were seen once; the top ten hold around 1.7%. The material sequenced was peripheral blood, taken on day 0 of AZD1222 vaccination. The receptor source for this set is an adult in good health. Both conserved end residues are part of each CDR3. The D gene is left open where the match is weak. Clone size is given for some rows only: seen once, a few or many times, or a class if the clone is expanded.

V gene	J gene	clone size	D gene	CDR3 DNA	CDR3 protein
TRBV11-2	TRBJ1-2	NA	NA	TGTGCCAGCAGCTTAGATAGGACTGCGGTATATGGCTACACCTTC	CASSLDRTAVYGYTF
TRBV5-5	TRBJ1-2	few	TRBD1	TGTGCCAGCAGCCTCTGGACAGGGGATGGCTACACCTTC	CASSLWTGDGYTF
TRBV2	TRBJ2-3	once	NA	TGTGCCAGCGGGTCGGGGACAGATACGCAGTATTTT	CASGSGTDTQYF
TRBV11-3	TRBJ2-3	NA	TRBD2	TGTGCCAGCAGCCCGGGGGGAGATACGCAGTATTTT	CASSPGGDTQYF
TRBV9	TRBJ2-3	NA	TRBD2	TGTGCCAGCAGCGCCCGGGGGGACCACACAGATACGCAGTATTTT	CASSARGDHTDTQYF
TRBV27	TRBJ1-1	NA	NA	TGTGCCAGCAGTTGGCAGGGACGTTCGGGCATGAACACTGAAGCTTTCTTT	CASSWQGRSGMNTEAFF
TRBV9	TRBJ2-3	NA	NA	TGTGCCAGCAGCGTAGAGGCAGCCCTGACAGATACGCAGTATTTT	CASSVEAALTDTQYF
TRBV10-3	TRBJ2-7	NA	NA	TGTGCCATCAGTGCCTTGGGGGACTCGGTATCCTACGAGCAGTACTTC	CAISALGDSVSYEQYF
TRBV9	TRBJ1-2	NA	NA	TGTGCCAGCAGCTATCGACAGGCCAGTTCGGGCTACACCTTC	CASSYRQASSGYTF
TRBV6-6	TRBJ2-5	NA	NA	TGTGCCAGCAGTTCCAGGGGCCGAATAGAGACCCAGTACTTC	CASSSRGRIETQYF
TRBV13	TRBJ1-1	NA	NA	TGTGCCAGCAGCGTGGGGCTGGGGCAGCGTCTGGGTGTAGCTTTCTTT	CASSVGLGQRLGVAFF
TRBV28	TRBJ2-2	NA	NA	TGTGCCAGCAGTTTAAACCAGGGCGCAGAGCTGTTTTTT	CASSLNQGAELFF
TRBV28	TRBJ2-5	NA	TRBD1	TGTGCCAGCAGTTTATCGGGACAGGCTCAAGAGACCCAGTACTTC	CASSLSGQAQETQYF
TRBV28	TRBJ1-4	NA	TRBD1	TGTGCCAGCAGTTTACACAGGGGGCTAGGGGAAAAACTGTTTTTT	CASSLHRGLGEKLFF
TRBV5-5	TRBJ2-7	NA	NA	TGTGCCAGCAGTCGCCGGGGGGCCACCTACGAGCAGTACTTC	CASSRRGATYEQYF
TRBV5-1	TRBJ2-5	NA	NA	TGCGCCAGCAGCTTCGAACCAGCGAGAAAAGAGACCCAGTACTTC	CASSFEPARKETQYF
TRBV5-4	TRBJ2-7	once	TRBD2	TGTGCCAGCAGCTTTAGCGGGCTCTCCTACGAGCAGTACTTC	CASSFSGLSYEQYF
TRBV7-9	TRBJ2-3	once	NA	TGTGCCAGCAGCTTAGGTGTGACAGATACGCAGTATTTT	CASSLGVTDTQYF
TRBV27	TRBJ2-2	once	TRBD2	TGTGCCAGCAGTTATACTAGGGGACTAGCGGGAGATCCCGGGGAGCTGTTTTTT	CASSYTRGLAGDPGELFF
TRBV7-9	TRBJ2-1	NA	NA	TGTGCCAGCAGTTGGACTGGCCGCGCCTACAATGAGCAGTTCTTC	CASSWTGRAYNEQFF
TRBV2	TRBJ2-5	NA	NA	TGTGCCAGCAAGAGGGGTCGGGAACAAGAGACCCAGTACTTC	CASKRGREQETQYF
TRBV28	TRBJ2-7	NA	TRBD1	TGTGCCAGCAGCCCAGCTCGTAGCCGGGACAGGGGAGGGGAGCAGTACTTC	CASSPARSRDRGGEQYF
TRBV5-1	TRBJ2-5	NA	NA	TGCGCCAGCAGCTACCAAGAGACCCAGTACTTC	CASSYQETQYF
TRBV5-1	TRBJ2-3	NA	NA	TGCGCCAGCAGCTACCTAGGAGAACTAGGGCGCAGCACAGATACGCAGTATTTT	CASSYLGELGRSTDTQYF
TRBV27	TRBJ2-2	NA	NA	TGTGCCAGCAGGAACACCGGGGAGCTGTTTTTT	CASRNTGELFF
TRBV24-1	TRBJ2-7	NA	NA	TGTGCCACCAGTGATTCTGACAGGCCTGGGGAGCAGTACTTC	CATSDSDRPGEQYF
TRBV6-1	TRBJ2-7	NA	NA	TGTGCCAGCAGTGAAGCGCCGGGGGATTCCTACGAGCAGTACTTC	CASSEAPGDSYEQYF
TRBV2	TRBJ2-7	NA	TRBD2	TGTGCCAGCAGTGAAGCGGGACTAGCGGAATTCTACGAGCAGTACTTC	CASSEAGLAEFYEQYF
TRBV9	TRBJ2-7	NA	NA	TGTGCCAGCAGCGGAACCCAGGGGGGGTACGAGCAGTACTTC	CASSGTQGGYEQYF
TRBV27	TRBJ1-6	few	NA	TGTGCCAGTAGAACTGCGGATTCACCCCTCCACTTT	CASRTADSPLHF
TRBV19	TRBJ2-2	NA	NA	TGTGCCAGTAGTAATGTTGGGGTGACCGGGGAGCTGTTTTTT	CASSNVGVTGELFF
TRBV5-1	TRBJ1-6	NA	NA	TGCGCCAGCAGCTTGGAATCGGTACAGGTCATCGATAATTCACCCCTCCACTTT	CASSLESVQVIDNSPLHF
TRBV5-1	TRBJ1-1	NA	TRBD1	TGCGCCAGCAGCTTGTATCCCGACAGGGGGTCTCTTATGGCTGAAGCTTTCTTT	CASSLYPDRGSLMAEAFF
TRBV2	TRBJ2-2	NA	TRBD1	TGTGCCAGCAGAACAGGGGTAAACACCGGGGAGCTGTTTTTT	CASRTGVNTGELFF
TRBV7-9	TRBJ2-3	NA	NA	TGTGCCAGCAGCCCCCAGGGGGGTACGCAGTATTTT	CASSPQGGTQYF
TRBV6-5	TRBJ2-7	NA	TRBD1	TGTGCCAGCAGTCGTCCGGGACAGGCCTCCTACGAGCAGTACTTC	CASSRPGQASYEQYF
TRBV9	TRBJ2-7	NA	NA	TGTGCCAGCAGCGTAGCTTTGGGGATGGAGCAGTACTTC	CASSVALGMEQYF
TRBV12-2	TRBJ2-1	NA	NA	TGTGCAAGTCGCTTCCTTACTAGCGGGAGGGCCTCCTCCTACAATGAGCAGTTCTTC	CASRFLTSGRASSYNEQFF
TRBV11-2	TRBJ2-7	NA	TRBD2	TGTGCCAGCAGCCCAAGCGGGAGGGCCCGCGAGCAGTACTTC	CASSPSGRAREQYF
TRBV7-8	TRBJ2-7	NA	TRBD2	TGTGCCAGCAGCTCTCACCCCCGGGGCGGGGGTTTCGAGCAGTACTTC	CASSSHPRGGGFEQYF
TRBV11-3	TRBJ2-1	NA	TRBD2	TGTGCCAGCAGCTTTGGGGGGGGCAATGAGCAGTTCTTC	CASSFGGGNEQFF
TRBV27	TRBJ2-3	NA	TRBD2	TGTGCCAGCAGCCGCGGGAGCTACACAGATACGCAGTATTTT	CASSRGSYTDTQYF
TRBV25-1	TRBJ1-5	NA	NA	TGTGCCAGCGCGAAGATCCGGATGGGCAATCAGCCCCAGCATTTT	CASAKIRMGNQPQHF